The 23 T cell receptor beta chains given below trace back to one sample, sequenced in a study of control samples from healthy donors and cancer patients. The method was immunoSEQ multiplex PCR; TCRdb's version includes in-frame clones alone and lacks a portion of them. The sample's table shows about 210,000 clones. Sequencing used blood. These receptors were collected from a woman aged 25 to 39 in good health.

V is TRBV6-5 and J is TRBJ1-6; a weak D match, TRBD1 (6 bases). V lost 10 bases, J lost 8 bases, and 18 bases lay in between. This CDR3 comprises 14 residues. The germline gives CDR1 MNHEY, CDR2 SVGAGI. CDR3: CATLGGDKDSPLHF. In DNA form, the CDR3 reads TGTGCCACCCTGGGAGGGGACAAGGATTCACCCCTCCACTTT.

This chain links TRBV7-8 with TRBJ1-1; D is uncertain. Trimming cost V 1 base and J 1 base, with 10 bases left between them. This CDR3 is 15 amino acids long. The germline gives CDR1 SGHVS, CDR2 FQNEAQ. CDR3 loop: CASSLEVFTNTEAFF. The DNA for the CDR3 is TGTGCCAGCAGCTTAGAAGTCTTCACGAACACTGAAGCTTTCTTT.

The V call is TRBV11-2, the J call TRBJ1-2; 8 bases line up with TRBD1. This CDR3 is built from 15 residues. V shed 5 bases and J 8 bases; nucleotides not matched to a gene: 13. Germline V CDR1 and CDR2: SGHAT, FQNNGV. CDR3 nucleotide sequence: TGTGCCAGCAGCCCTACGGGCAGGACAGGGAAAGGCTACACCTTC. This gives the protein CASSPTGRTGKGYTF.

The CDR3 protein is CASSPAVPDRTYTEAFF. The CDR3 DNA reads as TGTGCCAGCAGCCCAGCGGTGCCAGACCGTACTTACACTGAAGCTTTCTTT. The rearrangement links TRBV11-2 to TRBJ1-1; the D is unclear. Germline V gene sequence: CDR1 SGHAT, CDR2 FQNNGV. The CDR3 sequence is 17 residues long. The V end was cut by 5 bases, the J end by 3 bases, with 22 bases between.

The V gene is TRBV24-1, the J gene TRBJ1-1; 7 bases align to TRBD1. This CDR3 region has 14 residues. Germline CDR1 and CDR2: KGHDR and SFDVKD. Germline trimming cut 4 bases from V and 1 base from J; bases unmatched to any gene: 2. CDR3 nucleotides: TGTGCCACCAGTGACAACAGGGGGAACACTGAAGCTTTCTTT. This sequence encodes CATSDNRGNTEAFF.

The V and J genes are TRBV5-1 and TRBJ2-7, with no clear D. The CDR3 totals 14 residues. Trimming removed 0 bases from V and 2 bases from J, with 9 bases in between. Looked up from germline, CDR1 is SGHRS and CDR2 is YFSETQ. CDR3 in amino acids: CASSLVVSPYEQYF. In DNA, the CDR3 is TGCGCCAGCAGCTTGGTTGTCAGCCCCTACGAGCAGTACTTC.

The V call is TRBV18, the J call TRBJ1-1; 7 positions match TRBD1. This CDR3 contains 17 residues. Germline loops: CDR1 KGHSH, CDR2 LQKENI. With V trimmed by 4 bases and J by 2 bases, 13 bases remained unmatched. The CDR3 DNA reads TGTGCCAGCTCACGAACTCAGACGGGACAGCCTAACACTGAAGCTTTCTTT. This gives the protein CASSRTQTGQPNTEAFF.

The CDR3 bases are TGTGCCAGCAGCCCCAGGGCCCTCAAGGGGGTTCATCAGCCCCAGCATTTT. This gives the protein CASSPRALKGVHQPQHF. The V and J genes are TRBV7-2 and TRBJ1-5, with D possibly being TRBD1 (6 bases). The length of the CDR3 is 17 residues. Germline lookup yields CDR1 SGHTA and CDR2 FQGNSA. V was cut by 5 bases and J by 5 bases, with 22 bases left in between.

This rearrangement joins TRBV28 to TRBJ1-1, with unresolved D. Trimming removed 6 bases from V and 5 bases from J, with 10 bases in between. The CDR3 sequence is 12 residues long. CDR1 and CDR2 from the germline V gene are MDHEN and SYDVKM. This chain's CDR3 is CASRRKQTEAFF. In DNA, the CDR3 is TGTGCCAGCAGGCGAAAACAAACTGAAGCTTTCTTT.

The chain links TRBV7-9 to TRBJ2-5; the D call may be TRBD1 or TRBD2 (5 bases each). The CDR3 runs 13 residues. In germline, CDR1 is SEHNR, CDR2 FQNEAQ (reference sequence). Trimming took 3 bases from V and 9 from J, leaving 14 bases between them. CDR3 region: CASSFEARGAQYF. The CDR3 region has the DNA TGTGCCAGCAGCTTTGAGGCCCGAGGGGCCCAGTACTTC.

The chain combines TRBV27 with TRBJ1-2; 9 bases are a match to TRBD1. This CDR3 comprises 16 residues. The V gene end was trimmed by 2 bases and the J gene end by 4 bases; junction bases not matched to a gene: 8. Germline V CDR1 and CDR2: MNHEY, SMNVEV (reference sequence). CDR3 nucleotide sequence: TGTGCCAGCAGTTTAGAACCGGGACAGGGAGGCTATGGCTACACCTTC. Its protein product is CASSLEPGQGGYGYTF.

The chain joins TRBV7-6 to TRBJ1-1, with D hard to call. V shed 5 bases and J shed 1 base, with 14 bases lying between them. The V gene's germline CDR1 is SGHVS and CDR2 FNYEAQ. The CDR3 is 15 amino acids. In DNA, the CDR3 is TGTGCCAGCAGCCCTCTTAGAACGGCGAACACTGAAGCTTTCTTT. Translated: CASSPLRTANTEAFF.

The genes are TRBV11-2 and TRBJ2-7; TRBD1 matches at 8 bases. After removal of 7 bases from V and 2 bases from J, the junction contained 13 bases not matched to a gene. Germline CDR1 SGHAT, CDR2 FQNNGV. The CDR3 loop spans 16 amino acids. The CDR3 reads CASTPPPSTGAYEQYF. For the CDR3, the DNA is TGTGCCAGCACCCCACCCCCCTCGACAGGGGCCTACGAGCAGTACTTC. Combining the CDR3 with reference TRBV11-2 and TRBJ2-7 gives the whole variable domain EAGVAQSPRYKIIEKRQSVAFWCNPISGHATLYWYQQILGQGPKLLIQFQNNGVVDDSQLPKDRFSAERLKGVDSTLKIQPAKLEDSAVYLCASTPPPSTGAYEQYFGPGTRLTVT.

This rearrangement joins TRBV29-1 to TRBJ2-3; the D is unclear. Trimming stripped 7 bases from V and 4 bases from J, with 15 bases between. Germline CDR1 SQVTM, CDR2 ANQGSEA. The CDR3 runs 13 residues. CDR3 coding DNA: TGCAGCGGTGCCAGACGAGGCGCAGATACGCAGTATTTT. Amino acids: CSGARRGADTQYF.

The genes are TRBV29-1 and TRBJ2-7, with a possible D match to TRBD2 (6 bases). Germline V gives CDR1 SQVTM, CDR2 ANQGSEA. CDR3 length equals 13 residues. V lost 4 bases and J lost 4, with 14 bases in between. The CDR3: CSVAGAGKYEQYF. The CDR3 nucleotides read TGCAGCGTTGCCGGAGCGGGCAAATACGAGCAGTACTTC.

The gene calls are TRBV4-3 and TRBJ2-7, with TRBD1 matching over 11 bases. The CDR3 sequence is 15 residues long. In germline, CDR1 is LGHNA, CDR2 YSLEER. After removal of 2 bases from V and 3 bases from J, the junction contained 3 bases not matched to a gene. The CDR3, as DNA: TGCGCCAGCAGCCAAACGGGGACAGGGGGCTACGAGCAGTACTTC. This translates into CASSQTGTGGYEQYF.

The CDR3 DNA reads as TGCGCCAGCAGCCAAGTGTTAGTCTCCTACGAGCAGTACTTC. This codes for CASSQVLVSYEQYF. The chain uses TRBV4-1 and TRBJ2-7, with D hard to call. Per the germline V gene, CDR1 is MGHRA and CDR2 is YSYEKL. Trimming cost V 1 base and J 0 bases, with 7 bases left between them. The CDR3 contains 14 residues.

The chain is built from TRBV5-6 and TRBJ1-1; D not certain. Germline V lookup: CDR1 SGHDT, CDR2 YYEEEE. The CDR3 consists of 14 residues. V was cut by 4 bases and J by 6 bases, with 16 bases left in between. CDR3 coding DNA: TGTGCCAGCAGCCTCCGAGCAACCAGCCCTGAAGCTTTCTTT. Residues: CASSLRATSPEAFF.

The gene calls are TRBV6-5 and TRBJ1-5, with D possibly being TRBD1 (5 bases). CDR3 length equals 12 residues. V lost 5 bases and J lost 9, with 11 bases in between. CDR1 MNHEY and CDR2 SVGAGI come from the germline V gene. The CDR3: CASSTPGGPQHF. CDR3 nucleotide sequence: TGTGCCAGCAGTACCCCGGGGGGGCCCCAGCATTTT.

The chain is built from TRBV5-1 and TRBJ2-3, with TRBD1 identical over 7 bases. J lost 4 bases, V lost 4 bases, and 15 bases had no gene match. CDR3 length: 17 residues. Per germline, CDR1 SGHRS and CDR2 YFSETQ. CDR3 residues: CASSGKRGRAGPDTQYF. The CDR3 DNA reads as TGCGCCAGCAGCGGGAAAAGGGGGCGGGCGGGCCCAGATACGCAGTATTTT. The variable domain in full, completed from reference TRBV5-1 and TRBJ2-3, reads KAGVTQTPRYLIKTRGQQVTLSCSPISGHRSVSWYQQTPGQGLQFLFEYFSETQRNKGNFPGRFSGRQFSNSRSEMNVSTLELGDSALYLCASSGKRGRAGPDTQYFGPGTRLTVL.

The gene calls are TRBV19 and TRBJ2-2; TRBD1 agrees at 7 bases. From germline, CDR1 is LNHDA and CDR2 SQIVND (reference sequence). The CDR3 length is 16 residues. V dropped 7 bases and J dropped 4; count of bases not matched to a gene: 12. CDR3 amino acids: CASIPDREGGTGELFF. The CDR3 DNA reads TGTGCCAGTATCCCCGACAGGGAAGGCGGCACCGGGGAGCTGTTTTTT.

The chain couples TRBV6-9 to TRBJ2-7; 9 nucleotides match TRBD2. The V gene's germline CDR1 is MNHGY and CDR2 SVAAGI. After removal of 4 bases from V and 6 bases from J, the junction contained 25 bases not matched to a gene. The CDR3 is made up of 20 amino acids. The DNA of the CDR3 is TGTGCCAGCAGTTTAGTCACCGACCTAGAGGCTAGCGGGGCGGAGTTCGAGCAGTACTTC. Encoded protein: CASSLVTDLEASGAEFEQYF.

The CDR3 sequence is CASSYGGQPNEKLFF. The CDR3 DNA follows: TGTGCCAGCAGTTACGGGGGACAGCCCAATGAAAAACTGTTTTTT. The rearrangement uses TRBV6-2 or TRBV6-3 and TRBJ1-4; 7 bases match TRBD1. V trimming: 2 bases; J trimming: 5 bases; junction bases outside the gene matches: 5. CDR1 MNHEY and CDR2 SVGEGT come from the germline V gene. The CDR3 is made up of 15 amino acids.